This T cell receptor beta chain was identified during a study of shared clonotypes between healthy human individuals. Sequenced by immunoSEQ multiplex PCR; TCRdb stores in-frame clones only, minus some. The sample yields 2 million to 3 million clones, more than 85% seen once. Germline CDR1 and CDR2: SGHDT and YYEEEE. V lost 2 bases, J lost 1 base, and 9 bases lay in between. The CDR3 sequence is 15 residues long. This TCR derives from a man between 18 and 35 years old in good health. Some clones in this sample may be carry-over from other donors' samples. Sequencing used naive CD4+ T cells from PBMCs. Sample subset: CD45RA+ positively selected. This chain joins TRBV5-6 and TRBJ1-4; D remains ambiguous. Written as DNA, the CDR3 is TGTGCCAGCAGCTTAGACCGACGAACTAATGAAAAACTGTTTTTT. The encoded protein is CASSLDRRTNEKLFF.